These T cell receptor beta chains were read from a single sample in a study of CD8 T cells in Susac syndrome. MiXCR, run by TCRdb on the immunoSEQ multiplex PCR reads, gives a single entry per CDR3 protein. The sample has 65,000 to 95,000 distinct CDR3 sequences, approximately 93% seen once. Sequencing input: CD8+ T cells from PBMCs. These receptors all come from a human donor with Susac syndrome. The CDR3 runs from the conserved cysteine through the conserved F or W. The D gene is left open where the match is weak. Rows give clone size only sometimes, using once, few, many, or a class for an expanded clone.

V gene: TRBV7-6
J gene: TRBJ2-7
D gene: TRBD2
clone size: -
CDR3 protein: CASSPGAAGGLEQYF
CDR3 DNA: TGTGCCAGCAGCCCTGGGGCAGCGGGAGGTCTCGAGCAGTACTTC

V gene: TRBV28
J gene: TRBJ2-3
D gene: TRBD2
clone size: -
CDR3 protein: CASSELAGVRSDTQYF
CDR3 DNA: TGTGCCAGCAGTGAACTAGCGGGAGTTAGATCAGATACGCAGTATTTT

V gene: TRBV27
J gene: TRBJ1-1
D gene: -
clone size: -
CDR3 protein: CASSLGRGTEAFF
CDR3 DNA: TGTGCCAGCAGTTTGGGTCGGGGAACTGAAGCTTTCTTT

V gene: TRBV27
J gene: TRBJ2-2
D gene: -
clone size: -
CDR3 protein: CASSLVAVPSTGELFF
CDR3 DNA: TGTGCCAGCAGTTTAGTGGCAGTTCCATCCACCGGGGAGCTGTTTTTT

V gene: TRBV14
J gene: TRBJ2-2
D gene: -
clone size: few
CDR3 protein: CASSQGPYNTGELFF
CDR3 DNA: TGTGCCAGCAGCCAAGGACCCTATAACACCGGGGAGCTGTTTTTT

V gene: TRBV19
J gene: TRBJ2-5
D gene: TRBD2
clone size: -
CDR3 protein: CASSIRLAAAETQYF
CDR3 DNA: TGTGCCAGTAGTATAAGGCTAGCGGCTGCGGAGACCCAGTACTTC

V gene: TRBV6-5
J gene: TRBJ2-7
D gene: -
clone size: -
CDR3 protein: CASSYSKQSLYEQYF
CDR3 DNA: TGTGCCAGCAGTTACTCGAAACAGTCTCTATACGAGCAGTACTTC

V gene: TRBV4-1
J gene: TRBJ2-1
D gene: -
clone size: -
CDR3 protein: CASSQVQEQFF
CDR3 DNA: TGCGCCAGCAGCCAAGTCCAGGAGCAGTTCTTC

V gene: TRBV9
J gene: TRBJ2-2
D gene: -
clone size: -
CDR3 protein: CASSVGGDTGELFF
CDR3 DNA: TGTGCCAGCAGCGTAGGAGGGGACACCGGGGAGCTGTTTTTT

V gene: TRBV4-1
J gene: TRBJ2-1
D gene: -
clone size: -
CDR3 protein: CASSQTSYYEQFF
CDR3 DNA: TGCGCCAGCAGCCAGACTAGTTACTATGAGCAGTTCTTC

V gene: TRBV18
J gene: TRBJ2-1
D gene: -
clone size: -
CDR3 protein: CASSPEIHNEQFF
CDR3 DNA: TGTGCCAGCTCACCTGAGATACACAATGAGCAGTTCTTC

V gene: TRBV7-9
J gene: TRBJ1-3
D gene: -
clone size: -
CDR3 protein: CASSLAGGDPSSGNTIYF
CDR3 DNA: TGTGCCAGCAGCTTAGCTGGGGGAGACCCCTCCTCTGGAAACACCATATATTTT

V gene: TRBV30
J gene: TRBJ1-1
D gene: -
clone size: -
CDR3 protein: CAWSVGFGNTEAFF
CDR3 DNA: TGTGCCTGGAGTGTTGGATTCGGGAACACTGAAGCTTTCTTT